The subject of this entry is one T cell receptor beta chain. The assay was immunoSEQ multiplex PCR, and TCRdb's table has in-frame clones only and misses some. The table lists more than 95,000 clones, roughly 94% of them singletons. This record belongs to a study of siplizumab effects on memory and regulatory T cells. With 6 bases clipped from V and 5 bases from J, the junction kept 6 bases outside the gene matches. Germline V gene data show CDR1 as SEHNR and CDR2 as FQNEAQ (reference sequence). The CDR3 totals 14 residues. The J gene is TRBJ2-5, the V gene TRBV7-9, with 10 bases identical to TRBD1. This receptor was obtained from a human donor in good health. The sample was non-Treg CD4+ T cells sorted from blood. CDR3 loop: CASRRQGAGETQYF. The CDR3 bases are TGTGCCAGCAGACGACAGGGGGCCGGCGAGACCCAGTACTTC.